The present TCR beta chain was sequenced within a study of T cell repertoires in cytomegalovirus infection. In the study overall: Indications came from public TCR beta signatures; they pointed to CMV infection and to a matching HLA type. Whole-study findings and limits: HLA-C-restricted TCR beta clonotypes specific for CMV led the ex vivo response. Based on cumulative public TCR beta family frequency, carriers of CMV plus the relevant HLA were identified.

Per the germline V gene, CDR1 is SGHAT and CDR2 is FQNNGV. V lost 1 base to trimming and J lost 3 bases, with 12 bases between them. The length of the CDR3 is 15 residues. There are many counts of this clonotype. The target antigen is unknown. Via MiXCR, TCRdb re-called the reads, giving one row per CDR3 protein. Of some 150,000 distinct CDR3 sequences listed, 23% are singletons. The chain uses TRBV11-2 and TRBJ1-1; D not certain. The clonotype comes from a human donor in good health (CMV status not recorded). Some clones in this sample may be carry-over from other donors' samples. Source material: PBMCs. The CDR3 region is CASSLGSGSDTEAFF. CDR3 DNA sequence: TGTGCCAGCAGCTTAGGCAGCGGAAGCGACACTGAAGCTTTCTTT. Supplemented by reference TRBV11-2 and TRBJ1-1, the full variable domain reads EAGVAQSPRYKIIEKRQSVAFWCNPISGHATLYWYQQILGQGPKLLIQFQNNGVVDDSQLPKDRFSAERLKGVDSTLKIQPAKLEDSAVYLCASSLGSGSDTEAFFGQGTRLTVV.